The clone carrying this T cell receptor (beta chain) has just a few counts. As yet, its antigen is unknown. The data were taken from a study of graft-versus-host responses after intestinal transplantation. Study background: Grafts that recipients had were multivisceral, liver-intestinal, or isolated intestinal transplants. Findings and limits, study-wide: Declines in HvG clones occurring early post-transplant were associated with peak circulating GvH clone levels.

The CDR3 sequence is 15 residues long. With 3 bases removed from V and 0 bases from J, the gap between germline ends came to 11 bases. Germline V gives CDR1 MNHNY, CDR2 SVGAGI (reference sequence). Profiling relied on immunoSEQ multiplex PCR, and the TCRdb table lists in-frame clones only, not all of them. Found here are 80,000 to 85,000 clones, roughly 91% of them singletons; the top ten hold more than 0.095%. The chain joins TRBV6-6 to TRBJ1-2; the D gene is possibly TRBD1 (5 bases). The sequence was obtained from a human donor who received an intestinal transplant. Here the sequenced sample was unstimulated CD4+ T cells sorted from spleen or lymph node cells, taken before intestinal transplant. CDR3 nucleotide sequence: TGTGCCAGCAGTTATAGGGCAGGGACTAACTATGGCTACACCTTC. Its translation is CASSYRAGTNYGYTF.